The 22 T cell receptor beta chains presented below share a single source sample, sequenced in a study of cytomegalovirus exposure and HLA in healthy donors. Primers for the PCR totalled 60 Vbeta and 13 Jbeta. Sequenced by immunoSEQ multiplex PCR; TCRdb stores in-frame clones only, minus some. The table has about 100,000 clones, around 76% seen once. The sequenced sample was PBMCs. The receptor set was obtained from a man aged 35-49 years in good health and CMV-seropositive.

The rearrangement joins TRBV15 to TRBJ2-3; 7 bases line up with TRBD1. There are 14 residues in the CDR3. The ends lost 5 bases at V and 2 bases at J; junction bases unmatched: 4. Germline loops: CDR1 LNHNV, CDR2 YYDKDF (reference sequence). The CDR3 here is CATSEGANTDTQYF. CDR3 coding DNA: TGTGCCACCAGCGAGGGGGCCAACACAGATACGCAGTATTTT.

J is TRBJ2-7 and V is TRBV2; TRBD2 aligns across 8 bases. Germline loops: CDR1 SNHLY, CDR2 FYNNEI. V was pared by 3 bases and J by 4 bases, with 5 bases of the junction left unmatched. The CDR3 contains 14 residues. CDR3: CASSEIGGGYEQYF. CDR3 bases: TGTGCCAGCAGTGAGATCGGGGGGGGGTACGAGCAGTACTTC.

J is TRBJ1-1 and V is TRBV4-1; D not certain. The CDR3 sequence is 14 residues long. Trimming removed 4 bases from V and 1 base from J, with 10 bases in between. The germline gives CDR1 MGHRA, CDR2 YSYEKL. Written as DNA, the CDR3 is TGCGCCAGCAGCCTTTTTGGAGCGAACACTGAAGCTTTCTTT. Protein sequence: CASSLFGANTEAFF.

V usage is TRBV6-1 and J usage is TRBJ2-7; 8 bases match TRBD1. The junction had 9 bases not matched to a gene; V was cut back by 5 bases and J by 3 bases. The CDR3 has 15 amino acids. Germline CDR1 MNHNS, CDR2 SASEGT. The CDR3 nucleotides are TGTGCCAGCAGTCTCTCGGGACAGGATTTCTACGAGCAGTACTTC. This sequence encodes CASSLSGQDFYEQYF.

The chain recombines TRBV5-8 with TRBJ2-5; TRBD1 agrees at 9 bases. The CDR3 is made up of 15 amino acids. CDR1 and CDR2 (germline): SGHTS, YDEGEE. V lost 0 bases and J lost 4; bases outside the gene matches: 4. The CDR3 spells CASSLVPDRGETQYF. DNA for the CDR3: TGTGCCAGCAGCTTGGTTCCGGACAGGGGAGAGACCCAGTACTTC.

The chain recombines TRBV11-3 with TRBJ2-1; D is possibly TRBD2 (5 bases). The CDR3 has 12 residues. V was pared by 1 base and J by 8 bases, with 6 bases between. Germline V CDR1 and CDR2: SGHNT, YENEEA. CDR3 bases: TGTGCCAGCAGCTTAGGAGCGGATGAGCAGTTCTTC. Amino acid sequence: CASSLGADEQFF.

This clone was seen a handful of times. The J gene is TRBJ2-4, the V gene TRBV14; D gene ambiguous. The V gene lost 2 bases and the J gene lost 0 bases, with 17 bases spanning the gap. The germline V gene encodes CDR1 SGHDN and CDR2 FVKESK. The CDR3 length is 18 residues. The DNA of the CDR3 is TGTGCCAGCAGCCAATCATCGATGAGATACCTAGCCAAAAACATTCAGTACTTC. Protein product: CASSQSSMRYLAKNIQYF.

This clone has more than one count but fewer than ten. V is TRBV21-1 and J is TRBJ2-1; the DNA was not compared with TRBD2, the D call given in the table. TRBV21-1 is deemed a pseudogene. The CDR3 sequence is 16 residues long. CDR3 DNA sequence: TGTGCCAGCAGCCGCCGGGGGAAGGCGTCCTACAATGAGCAGTTCTTC. It is translated as CASSRRGKASYNEQFF.

V and J are TRBV4-1 and TRBJ2-1; 12 nucleotides align to TRBD1. CDR3 length: 16 amino acids. Trimming at V came to 2 bases and at J to 8 bases, leaving 7 bases not matched to a gene. Germline values: CDR1 MGHRA, CDR2 YSYEKL. DNA for the CDR3: TGCGCCAGCAGCCAAACCGGGACAGGGGGCTTGGATGAGCAGTTCTTC. Translated, it gives CASSQTGTGGLDEQFF.

CDR3 sequence: CASSAPDRVVGYTF. Here the CDR3 DNA reads TGTGCCAGTAGTGCCCCAGACAGGGTCGTCGGCTACACCTTC. J is TRBJ1-2 and V is TRBV19; TRBD1 matches 7 bases. Trimming removed 5 bases from V and 8 bases from J; junction bases left unmatched: 11. Germline V gives CDR1 LNHDA, CDR2 SQIVND (reference sequence). This CDR3 has 14 amino acids.

The V and J genes are TRBV14 and TRBJ2-1; possible D gene TRBD1, 5 bases. Trimming removed 3 bases at V and 9 bases at J, with 12 bases between. Germline V gives CDR1 SGHDN, CDR2 FVKESK. CDR3 size: 13 residues. CDR3 in amino acids: CASSQARVTEQFF. The CDR3 DNA is TGTGCCAGCAGCCAGGCCAGGGTTACTGAGCAGTTCTTC.

The chain carries TRBV15 and TRBJ2-7; D possibly corresponds to TRBD1 (5 bases). Germline V gene sequence: CDR1 LNHNV, CDR2 YYDKDF (reference sequence). This CDR3 has 15 residues. The germline V and J ends were trimmed by 3 bases and 3 bases, with 15 bases remaining between them. CDR3 sequence (DNA): TGTGCCACCAGCAGGGCCCCAGGGTCCCGCTACGAGCAGTACTTC. It codes for CATSRAPGSRYEQYF.

V gene TRBV5-1 combines with J gene TRBJ1-6, with 7 bases lining up with TRBD1. V shed 5 bases and J 5 bases; nucleotides not matched to a gene: 1. This CDR3 region has 13 residues. Germline V lookup: CDR1 SGHRS, CDR2 YFSETQ. DNA for the CDR3: TGCGCCAGCAGAACAGGGGATAATTCACCCCTCCACTTT. Translating it yields CASRTGDNSPLHF.

The chain couples TRBV11-2 to TRBJ2-5; TRBD2 matches 9 bases. CDR3 size: 15 residues. V lost 3 bases to trimming and J lost 5 bases; unmatched junction nucleotides: 7. CDR1 SGHAT and CDR2 FQNNGV come from the germline V gene. The CDR3 DNA reads as TGTGCCAGCAGCTTGGGTAGCGGGGGTGGTGAGACCCAGTACTTC. Amino acids: CASSLGSGGGETQYF.

J is TRBJ1-6 and V is TRBV4-1; weak D call: TRBD1 (5 bases). V gave up 0 bases and J gave up 5 bases, with 14 bases separating them. Germline V gives CDR1 MGHRA, CDR2 YSYEKL. The CDR3 sequence is 17 residues long. CDR3 region: CASSQDLTAINNSPLHF. The CDR3 nucleotides read TGCGCCAGCAGCCAAGATTTGACAGCAATTAATAATTCACCCCTCCACTTT.

The chain couples TRBV27 to TRBJ2-7; D is undetermined. Trimming took 3 bases from V and 2 from J, leaving 8 bases between them. The germline V gene has CDR1 MNHEY and CDR2 SMNVEV (reference sequence). The CDR3 has 13 amino acids. For the CDR3, the DNA is TGTGCCAGCAGTTTTGACGAGGCCTACGAGCAGTACTTC. It specifies CASSFDEAYEQYF.

This clone was recorded only once. Sequence at one end of the junction differs from germline and may be a read error. The chain combines TRBV7-7 with TRBJ1-3; tentative D call: TRBD1 (6 bases). The CDR3 has 15 residues. Germline V gives CDR1 SSHAT, CDR2 FNYEAQ (reference sequence). CDR3 sequence: CASSLSGDPGNTIYF. CDR3 DNA sequence: TGTGCTAGCAGCTTATCAGGGGACCCTGGAAACACCATATATTTT.

V usage is TRBV6-1 and J usage is TRBJ2-5; 7 nucleotides match TRBD2. This CDR3 spans 14 amino acids. From germline, CDR1 is MNHNS and CDR2 SASEGT. V was pared by 5 bases and J by 4 bases, with 7 bases of the junction left unmatched. CDR3: CASSSGGRGETQYF. The CDR3 DNA follows: TGTGCCAGCAGTTCTGGCGGGAGAGGAGAGACCCAGTACTTC.

The gene calls are TRBV6-5 and TRBJ2-5; 9 bases line up with TRBD2. The trim removed 0 bases at V and 5 bases at J, leaving 7 bases unmatched. The CDR3 totals 16 residues. Germline V gene lookup returns CDR1 MNHEY and CDR2 SVGAGI. The DNA of the CDR3 is TGTGCCAGCAGTTACTCCGGAGGCGGGAGGGCCGAGACCCAGTACTTC. It translates to CASSYSGGGRAETQYF.

CDR3 DNA: TGCGCCAGCAGCCAGGGGGCCGTCGCTCTAATGAACACTGAAGCTTTCTTT. Translating it yields CASSQGAVALMNTEAFF. The genes are TRBV5-1 and TRBJ1-1; 8 positions match TRBD1. V was pared by 4 bases and J by 0 bases, with 11 bases of the junction left unmatched. The CDR3 is 17 residues long. Germline lookup yields CDR1 SGHRS and CDR2 YFSETQ. The full variable domain, in which reference TRBV5-1 and TRBJ1-1 provide the parts outside the CDR3, is KAGVTQTPRYLIKTRGQQVTLSCSPISGHRSVSWYQQTPGQGLQFLFEYFSETQRNKGNFPGRFSGRQFSNSRSEMNVSTLELGDSALYLCASSQGAVALMNTEAFFGQGTRLTVV.

A note on this clone: The sample contains more than one DNA sequence encoding this CDR3. The J gene is TRBJ1-1, the V gene TRBV9; TRBD1 aligns across 8 bases. Germline V lookup: CDR1 SGDLS, CDR2 YYNGEE. The CDR3 is made up of 14 amino acids. Unmatched junction bases numbered 4, after V lost 2 bases and J lost 4 bases. The CDR3 here is CASSVQGASTEAFF. In DNA form, the CDR3 reads TGTGCCAGCAGCGTCCAGGGGGCTAGCACTGAAGCTTTCTTT.

This rearrangement joins TRBV29-1 to TRBJ2-5; a possible D gene is TRBD1 (6 bases). Germline CDR1 is SQVTM and CDR2 is ANQGSEA. The ends were cut back, 7 bases at V and 4 bases at J, with 13 bases in the middle. The CDR3 runs 12 residues. CDR3 protein: CSAGAIGETQYF. As DNA, the CDR3 is TGCAGCGCAGGGGCGATCGGAGAGACCCAGTACTTC.